These 10 T cell receptor beta chains were sequenced from one sample in a study of blood T cell repertoires in COVID-19. Repertoires were generated with immunoSEQ multiplex PCR, while TCRdb's copy carries only in-frame clones and drops some. The sample lists under 200,000 clones, about 85% occurring once. Input material: peripheral blood. Every receptor here comes from a woman of 80 years or more with acute or convalescent COVID-19.

This clone was recorded a few times. V gene TRBV4-3 combines with J gene TRBJ1-2; D is perhaps TRBD1 (6 bases). Germline CDR1 and CDR2: LGHNA and YSLEER. The CDR3 sequence is 14 residues long. Trimming removed 4 bases at V and 3 bases at J, with 12 bases between. DNA of the CDR3: TGCGCCAGCAGCCTAGGGACATCGGACTATGGCTACACCTTC. This sequence encodes CASSLGTSDYGYTF.

This clone was observed a single time. The CDR3 sequence is CASRGAGYNEQFF. The CDR3, as DNA: TGTGCCAGCCGGGGCGCGGGGTACAATGAGCAGTTCTTC. The rearrangement joins TRBV6-5 to TRBJ2-1; a possible D gene is TRBD2 (6 bases). The CDR3 totals 13 residues. In germline, CDR1 is MNHEY, CDR2 SVGAGI. V lost 8 bases, J lost 4 bases, and 12 bases lay in between.

This chain connects TRBV6-5 to TRBJ1-1; D may be TRBD1 (5 bases). Trimming pared 3 bases from V and 4 bases from J, leaving 15 bases between. CDR1 is MNHEY and CDR2 is SVGAGI in the germline V gene. The CDR3 has 15 residues. The DNA for the CDR3 is TGTGCCAGCAGTTATACGGGGGTCGGTCGCACTGAAGCTTTCTTT. It specifies CASSYTGVGRTEAFF.

The gene calls are TRBV19 and TRBJ1-5; D is possibly TRBD1 (6 bases). The CDR3 length is 14 residues. The V gene lost 6 bases and the J gene lost 3 bases, with 12 bases spanning the gap. Looked up from germline, CDR1 is LNHDA and CDR2 is SQIVND (reference sequence). DNA of the CDR3: TGTGCCAGTAGGAACAGGGATTTCAATCAGCCCCAGCATTTT. Its translation: CASRNRDFNQPQHF.

The V and J genes are TRBV27 and TRBJ1-2; D ambiguous. The CDR3 loop spans 13 amino acids. The ends were cut back, 2 bases at V and 1 base at J, with 5 bases in the middle. CDR1 and CDR2 (germline): MNHEY, SMNVEV (reference sequence). The CDR3 reads CASSLQNNYGYTF. Here the CDR3 DNA reads TGTGCCAGCAGTTTACAGAATAACTATGGCTACACCTTC.

The genes are TRBV4-1 and TRBJ2-7; 9 nucleotides match TRBD1. This CDR3 contains 17 residues. CDR1 and CDR2 from the germline V gene are MGHRA and YSYEKL. With V trimmed by 4 bases and J by 3 bases, 13 bases remained unmatched. CDR3 region: CASSRGEVGTGNYEQYF. The CDR3 DNA reads as TGCGCCAGCAGCCGGGGAGAGGTCGGGACAGGGAACTACGAGCAGTACTTC.

The chain carries TRBV6-5 and TRBJ2-7; 9 bases align to TRBD1. V trimming: 4 bases; J trimming: 3 bases; junction bases outside the gene matches: 7. Germline values: CDR1 MNHEY, CDR2 SVGAGI. CDR3 length equals 15 residues. The CDR3 here is CASSSQGQGSYEQYF. The CDR3 nucleotides are TGTGCCAGCAGTTCCCAGGGACAGGGAAGCTACGAGCAGTACTTC.

The chain employs TRBV5-1 and TRBJ1-1, with 9 bases aligning to TRBD1. Trimming at V came to 0 bases and at J to 8 bases, leaving 8 bases not matched to a gene. The germline V gene encodes CDR1 SGHRS and CDR2 YFSETQ. CDR3 length: 15 residues. CDR3 in amino acids: CASSLVVTGGAEAFF. Written as DNA, the CDR3 is TGCGCCAGCAGCTTGGTAGTAACAGGGGGCGCGGAAGCTTTCTTT. Drawing the rest from reference TRBV5-1 and TRBJ1-1, the complete variable domain is KAGVTQTPRYLIKTRGQQVTLSCSPISGHRSVSWYQQTPGQGLQFLFEYFSETQRNKGNFPGRFSGRQFSNSRSEMNVSTLELGDSALYLCASSLVVTGGAEAFFGQGTRLTVV.

The sample holds one count of this clone. This sequence joins TRBV5-1 and TRBJ2-3, with D possibly TRBD1 on 6 matching bases. From germline, CDR1 is SGHRS and CDR2 YFSETQ. The CDR3 loop spans 14 amino acids. Trimming took off 5 bases at V and 0 bases at J, with 10 bases between the two ends. The CDR3 region has the DNA TGCGCCAGCAGGGCCGGGACAAGCACAGATACGCAGTATTTT. Amino acid sequence: CASRAGTSTDTQYF.

In DNA, the CDR3 is TGTGCCAGCAGCGGCTCGGGACTCCTTAACTATGGCTACACCTTC. The encoded protein is CASSGSGLLNYGYTF. The chain has TRBV3-1 (or the pseudogene TRBV3-2) and TRBJ1-2; a weak D match, TRBD1 (5 bases). Germline CDR1 is LGHDT and CDR2 is YNNKEL (reference sequence). The CDR3 loop spans 15 amino acids. V shed 5 bases and J shed 1 base, with 14 bases lying between them.